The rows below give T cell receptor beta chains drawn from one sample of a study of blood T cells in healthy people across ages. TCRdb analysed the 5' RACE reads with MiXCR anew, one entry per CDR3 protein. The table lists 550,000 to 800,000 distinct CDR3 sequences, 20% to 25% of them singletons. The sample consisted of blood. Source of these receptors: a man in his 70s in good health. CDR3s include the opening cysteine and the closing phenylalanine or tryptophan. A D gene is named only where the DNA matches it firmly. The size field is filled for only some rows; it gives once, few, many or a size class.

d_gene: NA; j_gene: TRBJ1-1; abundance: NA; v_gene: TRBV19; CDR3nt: TGTGCCAGTAGATCGAATCTCCGGGACACGAGTAAAGCTTTCTTT; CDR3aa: CASRSNLRDTSKAFF
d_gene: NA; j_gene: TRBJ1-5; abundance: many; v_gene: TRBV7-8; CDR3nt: TGTGCCAGCAGCTTAGCGTGGGGCAAGCCCCAGCATTTT; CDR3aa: CASSLAWGKPQHF
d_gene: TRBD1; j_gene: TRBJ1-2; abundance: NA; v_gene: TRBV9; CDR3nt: TGTGCCAGCAGCGACCGGACAGGGGAGCCCTATGGCTACACCTTC; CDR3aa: CASSDRTGEPYGYTF
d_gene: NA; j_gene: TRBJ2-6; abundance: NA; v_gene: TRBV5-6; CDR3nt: TGTGCCAGCAGCGCGGGTCTTGGGGCCAACGTCCTGACTTTC; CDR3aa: CASSAGLGANVLTF
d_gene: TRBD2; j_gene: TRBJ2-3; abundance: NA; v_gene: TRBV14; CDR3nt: TGTGCCAGCAGCCAAGATAGCGGGAGAGATACGCAGTATTTT; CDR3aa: CASSQDSGRDTQYF
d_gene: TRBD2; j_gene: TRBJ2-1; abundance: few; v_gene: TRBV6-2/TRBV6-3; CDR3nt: TGTGCCACCCAACTAGCGGGAGTTAATGACAATGAGCAGTTCTTC; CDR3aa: CATQLAGVNDNEQFF
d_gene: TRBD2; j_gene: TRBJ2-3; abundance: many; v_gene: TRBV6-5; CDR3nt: TGTGCCAGCAGTGAGGGACTAGCGGGAGATGGTACGCAGTATTTT; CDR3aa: CASSEGLAGDGTQYF
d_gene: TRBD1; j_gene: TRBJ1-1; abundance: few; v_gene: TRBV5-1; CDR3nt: TGCGCCAGCAGCTTTCAGGGGGTGAACGCTGAAGCTTTCTTT; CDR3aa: CASSFQGVNAEAFF
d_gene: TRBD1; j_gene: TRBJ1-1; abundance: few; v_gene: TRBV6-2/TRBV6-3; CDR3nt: TGTGCCAGCAGTTCCGGGACAGGGGGCAGGATGAACACTGAAGCTTTCTTT; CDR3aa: CASSSGTGGRMNTEAFF
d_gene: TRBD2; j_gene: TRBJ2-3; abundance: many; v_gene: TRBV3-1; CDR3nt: TGTGCCAGCAGCCCAGGCTGGGGCTCGCGGGAGGAAGATACGCAGTATTTT; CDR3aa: CASSPGWGSREEDTQYF
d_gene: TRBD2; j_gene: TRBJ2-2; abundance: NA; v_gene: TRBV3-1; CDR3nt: TGTGCCAGCAGCCCAAGCGGGAGAGTGCCCGGGGAGCTGTTTTTT; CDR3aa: CASSPSGRVPGELFF
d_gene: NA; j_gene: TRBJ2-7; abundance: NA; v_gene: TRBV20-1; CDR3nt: TGCAGTGCTACCGGAACTGTGGGATCCTACGAGCAGTACTTC; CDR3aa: CSATGTVGSYEQYF
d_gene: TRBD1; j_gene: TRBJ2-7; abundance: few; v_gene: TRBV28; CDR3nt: TGTGCCAGCAGTAACGGACAGGGGAGGAACGAGCAGTACTTC; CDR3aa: CASSNGQGRNEQYF
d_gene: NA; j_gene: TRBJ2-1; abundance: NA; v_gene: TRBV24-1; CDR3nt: TGTGCCACCAGTGATTTGCCTCGCAATGAGCAGTTCTTC; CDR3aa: CATSDLPRNEQFF
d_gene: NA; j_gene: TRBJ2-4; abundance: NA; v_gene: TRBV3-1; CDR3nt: TGTGCCAGCAGCCTGACTACCCAAAACATTCAGTACTTC; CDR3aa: CASSLTTQNIQYF
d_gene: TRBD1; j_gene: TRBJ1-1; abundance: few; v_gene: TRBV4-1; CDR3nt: TGCGCCAGCAGCCCCCCGACGGGCAGGGGGTTGACGAACACTGAAGCTTTCTTT; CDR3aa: CASSPPTGRGLTNTEAFF
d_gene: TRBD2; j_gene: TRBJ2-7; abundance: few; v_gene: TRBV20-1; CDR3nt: TGCAGTGCCACCCTAGCGGGAGGCTCCTACGAGCAGTACTTC; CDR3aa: CSATLAGGSYEQYF
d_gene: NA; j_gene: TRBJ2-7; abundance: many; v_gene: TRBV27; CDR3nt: TGTGCCAGCAGTTTATCCATAGCGGCTTCCTACGAGCAGTACTTC; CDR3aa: CASSLSIAASYEQYF
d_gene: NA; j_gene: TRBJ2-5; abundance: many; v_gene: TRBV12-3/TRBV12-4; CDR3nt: TGTGCCAGCAGTTTTCTACTAGCAAAAGGGACCCAGTACTTC; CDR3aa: CASSFLLAKGTQYF
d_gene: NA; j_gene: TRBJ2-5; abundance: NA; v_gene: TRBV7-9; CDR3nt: TGTGCCAGCAGCCTCTCGATGGGGCTAACGCAAGAGACCCAGTACTTC; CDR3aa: CASSLSMGLTQETQYF
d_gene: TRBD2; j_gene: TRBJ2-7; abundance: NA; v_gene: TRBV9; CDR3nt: TGTGCCAGCAGCGTAGAGCCTAGCGGGAGCCACGAGCAGTACTTC; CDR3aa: CASSVEPSGSHEQYF
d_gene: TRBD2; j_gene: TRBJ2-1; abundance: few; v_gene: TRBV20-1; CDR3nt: TGCAGTGCTAGTGTGTCGGGAGGGTTGGCCTACAATGAGCAGTTCTTC; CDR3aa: CSASVSGGLAYNEQFF
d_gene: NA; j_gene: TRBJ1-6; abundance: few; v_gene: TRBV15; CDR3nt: TGTGCCACCAGCAGAGATTCGACCAGGGGTGTTTCACCCCTCCACTTT; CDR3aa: CATSRDSTRGVSPLHF